The entry below describes one TCR beta chain. What it binds is not known. The sample is drawn from a study of cytomegalovirus exposure and HLA in healthy donors. Study-wide results and caveats: A later analysis associated roughly 15,000 TCR beta sequences with HLA alleles at a 0.05 false discovery rate. Researchers counted over 150 TCR beta chains as cytomegalovirus-associated. Later analysis associated a missense DCLRE1C variant with TCR beta V- and J-gene trimming.

Nominally healthy donors were sampled, though unrecorded immune exposures were likely. The CDR3 totals 15 residues. Germline values: CDR1 SGHRS, CDR2 YFSETQ. V lost 3 bases and J 10 bases, leaving 17 bases between the germline ends. It was with 60 Vbeta and 13 Jbeta primers that the PCR ran. TCRdb's table, derived via immunoSEQ multiplex PCR, lists solely in-frame clones and lacks some. The top ten hold approximately 24% of the sample, which has roughly 63,000 clones, approximately 71% seen once. The receptor's source is a woman in her forties in good health and CMV-seropositive. The chain combines TRBV5-1 with TRBJ1-6; unclear D gene. The sample was PBMCs. The CDR3 bases are TGCGCCAGCAGCTCTCGGGAGGCCCTAGGGTCACCCCTCCACTTT. Translating it yields CASSSREALGSPLHF.